Each of the 14 T cell receptor beta chains below was sequenced from the same sample in a study of blood T cell repertoires in COVID-19. Assay: immunoSEQ multiplex PCR; the TCRdb copy retains only in-frame clones and omits some. Among 200,000 to 250,000 clones listed, roughly 80% were seen once. Sequencing was carried out using peripheral blood. All receptors derive from a woman aged 18 to 35 with acute or convalescent COVID-19.

The DNA of the CDR3 is TGTGCCAGCAGCGACGGACAGGCTAATTCACCCCTCCACTTT. Its protein product is CASSDGQANSPLHF. The V gene is TRBV9, the J gene TRBJ1-6, with 7 bases fitting TRBD1. CDR3 length: 14 amino acids. Unmatched junction bases numbered 3, after V lost 3 bases and J lost 6 bases. From germline, CDR1 is SGDLS and CDR2 YYNGEE.

The V gene is TRBV3-1 (or the pseudogene TRBV3-2), the J gene TRBJ2-2; possibly TRBD1 for D (6 bases). Germline loops: CDR1 LGHDT, CDR2 YNNKEL (reference sequence). There are 18 residues in the CDR3. With 2 bases removed from V and 3 bases from J, the gap between germline ends came to 19 bases. CDR3 loop: CASSQPCPSGHYTGELFF. CDR3 sequence (DNA): TGTGCCAGCAGCCAACCCTGTCCCTCGGGACACTACACCGGGGAGCTGTTTTTT.

This clone was observed a single time. This chain connects TRBV2 to TRBJ1-1; D perhaps matches TRBD1 (5 bases). V lost 6 bases, J lost 1 base, and 18 bases lay in between. The germline V gene encodes CDR1 SNHLY and CDR2 FYNNEI. This CDR3 contains 16 residues. The CDR3 region is CASSPKDRQTNTEAFF. CDR3 nucleotides: TGTGCCAGCAGCCCAAAGGACCGACAGACGAACACTGAAGCTTTCTTT.

The chain combines TRBV18 with TRBJ2-5; TRBD1 matches 8 bases. The CDR3 is 15 residues long. CDR1 is KGHSH, CDR2 LQKENI, per germline. Losses at the gene ends were 1 base for V and 6 bases for J; bases not matched to a gene: 7. The CDR3 sequence is CASSPQGQDGQTQYF. The CDR3 bases are TGTGCCAGCTCACCACAGGGACAGGACGGACAGACCCAGTACTTC.

This clone occurred a few times. The chain has TRBV29-1 and TRBJ2-1, with D tentatively TRBD2 (6 bases). The CDR3 has 15 residues. The germline V gene encodes CDR1 SQVTM and CDR2 ANQGSEA. Trimming took off 3 bases at V and 6 bases at J, with 18 bases between the two ends. CDR3 loop: CSVDGGLAVLNEQFF. The CDR3 DNA is TGCAGCGTTGACGGGGGATTAGCGGTTCTCAATGAGCAGTTCTTC.

The rearrangement joins TRBV19 to TRBJ2-1, with 9 bases that match TRBD2. V lost 6 bases, J lost 4 bases, and 16 bases stayed unmatched. There are 18 residues in the CDR3. Per germline, CDR1 LNHDA and CDR2 SQIVND (reference sequence). The CDR3 DNA follows: TGTGCCAGTAGCCCAACACTCCCGACTAGCGGAAATTACAATGAGCAGTTCTTC. This gives the protein CASSPTLPTSGNYNEQFF.

This rearrangement joins TRBV6-2 or TRBV6-3 to TRBJ2-5, with TRBD2 matching over 8 bases. The CDR3 has 16 residues. With V trimmed by 0 bases and J by 7 bases, 10 bases remained unmatched. The germline gives CDR1 MNHEY, CDR2 SVGEGT. The CDR3 DNA sequence: TGTGCCAGCAGTTACTCTCCTAGCGGGTACATCGGGACCCAGTACTTC. Its translation: CASSYSPSGYIGTQYF.

This clone was detected only once. V and J are TRBV5-3 and TRBJ2-2; D perhaps matches TRBD2 (6 bases). TRBV5-3 counts as an open reading frame of uncertain function. V lost 4 bases and J lost 2, with 18 bases in between. The CDR3 sequence is 17 residues long. In nucleotides, the CDR3 is TGTGCCAGAAGCCCCGCAGGCCTAGCGCCAAACACCGGGGAGCTGTTTTTT. It specifies CARSPAGLAPNTGELFF.

The chain recombines TRBV7-9 with TRBJ2-2; D is undetermined. CDR1 SEHNR and CDR2 FQNEAQ come from the germline V gene (reference sequence). Trimming removed 1 base at V and 3 bases at J, with 6 bases between. The CDR3 has 14 amino acids. The CDR3 bases are TGTGCCAGCAGCTTAGAAACAGACACCGGGGAGCTGTTTTTT. It specifies CASSLETDTGELFF.

This clone was counted a single time. The genes are TRBV9 and TRBJ2-1, with a possible D match to TRBD2 (5 bases). Looked up from germline, CDR1 is SGDLS and CDR2 is YYNGEE. Trimming stripped 7 bases from V and 9 bases from J, with 20 bases between. The CDR3 runs to 14 residues. The CDR3 region is CASVGPSSLGEQFF. DNA of the CDR3: TGTGCCAGCGTCGGTCCTAGCTCACTCGGTGAGCAGTTCTTC.

This sequence joins TRBV30 and TRBJ1-1; no firm D call. CDR1 and CDR2 from the germline V gene are GTSNPN and SVGIG (reference sequence). The CDR3 covers 11 residues. Trimming removed 6 bases from V and 4 bases from J, with 9 bases in between. The CDR3 bases are TGTGCCTGTAATTTAGCCACTGAAGCTTTCTTT. Its protein product is CACNLATEAFF. The full variable domain, completed using reference TRBV30 and TRBJ1-1, is SQTIHQWPATLVQPVGSPLSLECTVEGTSNPNLYWYRQAAGRGLQLLFYSVGIGQISSEVPQNLSASRPQDRQFILSSKKLLLSDSGFYLCACNLATEAFFGQGTRLTVV.

The V and J genes are TRBV28 and TRBJ1-4; TRBD1 agrees at 8 bases. CDR3 size: 12 residues. Germline values: CDR1 MDHEN, CDR2 SYDVKM. Unmatched junction bases numbered 2, after V lost 6 bases and J lost 8 bases. CDR3 bases: TGTGCCAGCAGGACAGGGGTCGAAAAACTGTTTTTT. It is translated as CASRTGVEKLFF.

The table lists this clone with a count of one. The chain is built from TRBV15 and TRBJ1-5; TRBD1 agrees at 8 bases. Trimming removed 1 base from V and 2 bases from J; junction bases left unmatched: 1. Germline CDR1 reads LNHNV; CDR2 reads YYDKDF (reference sequence). The CDR3 covers 15 residues. CDR3 DNA: TGTGCCACCAGCAGAGCGACAGGGGGCAATCAGCCCCAGCATTTT. Translation: CATSRATGGNQPQHF.

V usage is TRBV5-1 and J usage is TRBJ2-1; 10 bases are shared with TRBD1. The CDR3 runs to 16 residues. V lost 2 bases and J lost 6; bases outside the gene matches: 8. CDR1 SGHRS and CDR2 YFSETQ come from the germline V gene. CDR3 bases: TGCGCCAGCAGCTTCTTGTCAGGACAGGGGGGCAATGAGCAGTTCTTC. Translated: CASSFLSGQGGNEQFF.